One sample yielded the 32 T cell receptor beta chains listed below, sequenced in a study of Graves' ophthalmopathy and Graves' hyperthyroidism. The study amplified TCR beta CDR3 regions using RNA transcripts. HTBI-primed RT-PCR formed the first round, and a multiplex PCR formed the second. MiXCR, applied by TCRdb to the multiplex PCR reads, yields one record per CDR3 protein. Of about 160,000 distinct CDR3 sequences in the sample, about 40% were seen once. The sequencing sample was made of peripheral blood. The origin of the receptors is a woman aged 35 to 49 with Graves' ophthalmopathy.

This clonotype showed up many times. The chain joins TRBV12-3 or TRBV12-4 to TRBJ1-2; D is perhaps TRBD1 (6 bases). The length of the CDR3 is 13 residues. Trimming pared 6 bases from V and 4 bases from J, leaving 12 bases between. CDR3 sequence (DNA): TGTGCCAGCAGCCCGGACAGACCCTATGGCTACACCTTC. It translates to CASSPDRPYGYTF.

The rearrangement joins TRBV30 to TRBJ2-2; D is ambiguous. CDR3 length: 15 amino acids. Trimming stripped 1 base from V and 2 bases from J, with 11 bases between. Germline-derived CDR1 and CDR2 are GTSNPN and SVGIG (reference sequence). The CDR3 coding sequence is TGTGCCTGGAGTGAAGTTGGAAGAAACACCGGGGAGCTGTTTTTT. Translated, it gives CAWSEVGRNTGELFF.

There are many counts of this clonotype. The chain links TRBV4-1 to TRBJ1-6; the D gene is possibly TRBD1 (5 bases). This CDR3 region has 16 residues. The V gene's germline CDR1 is MGHRA and CDR2 YSYEKL. Trimming removed 0 bases at V and 7 bases at J, with 13 bases between. Written as DNA, the CDR3 is TGCGCCAGCAGCCAAGATTTTGCAGGGAACAATTCACCCCTCCACTTT. Its protein product is CASSQDFAGNNSPLHF.

This clonotype was counted at least ten times. This chain connects TRBV5-6 to TRBJ2-4; no definite D call. The CDR3 runs 14 residues. Per the germline V gene, CDR1 is SGHDT and CDR2 is YYEEEE. The germline V and J ends were trimmed by 1 base and 7 bases, with 12 bases remaining between them. The CDR3 nucleotides read TGTGCCAGCAGCTTGTTGCAGGCGGCGAACATTCAGTACTTC. The encoded protein is CASSLLQAANIQYF.

This chain uses TRBV28 with TRBJ1-1; D not certain. Trimming took off 3 bases at V and 7 bases at J, with 12 bases between the two ends. The CDR3 runs to 13 residues. CDR1 and CDR2 from the germline V gene are MDHEN and SYDVKM. The CDR3 DNA follows: TGTGCCAGCAGTTTTACGAACTTAAATGAAGCTTTCTTT. Amino acid sequence: CASSFTNLNEAFF.

This clonotype turned up a few times. The V call is TRBV5-1, the J call TRBJ2-7; D gene unclear. The length of the CDR3 is 13 residues. The germline V and J ends were trimmed by 1 base and 3 bases, with 8 bases remaining between them. CDR1 and CDR2 from the germline V gene are SGHRS and YFSETQ. The CDR3 nucleotides are TGCGCCAGCAGCTTGTTACCAGGCTACGAGCAGTACTTC. It translates to CASSLLPGYEQYF.

This clonotype showed up many times. The chain has TRBV4-1 and TRBJ1-1, with D maybe TRBD1 (5 bases). Trimming took 2 bases from V and 10 from J, leaving 14 bases between them. Germline V gene data show CDR1 as MGHRA and CDR2 as YSYEKL. The CDR3 has 13 residues. This CDR3 reads CASSQTGSQGAFF. CDR3 DNA sequence: TGCGCCAGCAGCCAAACGGGCAGCCAGGGAGCTTTCTTT.

This chain uses TRBV12-3 or TRBV12-4 with TRBJ2-7; tentative D call: TRBD1 (5 bases). Trimming cost V 3 bases and J 3 bases, with 12 bases left between them. The CDR3 runs to 14 residues. The CDR3 coding sequence is TGTGCCAGCAGTTTTAGTACAGGAGACTACGAGCAGTACTTC. This encodes CASSFSTGDYEQYF.

V and J are TRBV6-1 and TRBJ1-1, with D possibly matching TRBD1 (5 bases). This CDR3 region has 13 residues. V lost 5 bases, J lost 7 bases, and 14 bases lay in between. Germline CDR1 reads MNHNS; CDR2 reads SASEGT. The CDR3 nucleotides are TGTGCCAGCAGTCGAGGGACGGGCCGTGAAGCTTTCTTT. It yields the protein CASSRGTGREAFF.

In this sample, this clonotype turned up many times. The chain joins TRBV5-8 to TRBJ2-2; 9 positions match TRBD1. The CDR3 has 17 amino acids. Germline V lookup: CDR1 SGHTS, CDR2 YDEGEE. With V trimmed by 2 bases and J by 7 bases, 12 bases remained unmatched. The CDR3: CASSFQPGQGLGGELFF. CDR3 in DNA: TGTGCCAGCAGCTTCCAGCCGGGACAGGGTTTAGGCGGGGAGCTGTTTTTT.

This clonotype was seen at least ten times. The chain uses TRBV15 and TRBJ1-3, with 7 positions matching TRBD1. V gave up 2 bases and J gave up 3 bases; unmatched junction bases: 4. Germline CDR1 is LNHNV and CDR2 is YYDKDF (reference sequence). This CDR3 spans 15 amino acids. As DNA, the CDR3 is TGTGCCACCAGCAGAACTGACAGGGTTGGAAACACCATATATTTT. It yields the protein CATSRTDRVGNTIYF.

This clonotype appeared many times. This chain uses TRBV28 with TRBJ1-1; D is undetermined. Germline V gene data show CDR1 as MDHEN and CDR2 as SYDVKM. The CDR3 contains 12 residues. V was cut by 4 bases and J by 1 base, with 4 bases left in between. CDR3 coding DNA: TGTGCCAGCAGTTATTGGAACACTGAAGCTTTCTTT. This encodes CASSYWNTEAFF.

This clonotype has ten or more counts. The gene calls are TRBV7-2 and TRBJ1-1, with D uncertain. Per germline, CDR1 SGHTA and CDR2 FQGNSA. With 7 bases removed from V and 2 bases from J, the gap between germline ends came to 14 bases. The CDR3 sequence is 14 residues long. The CDR3 bases are TGTGCCAGCATCCCCCCGGACCTTAACACTGAAGCTTTCTTT. Amino acid sequence: CASIPPDLNTEAFF.

V is TRBV6-5 and J is TRBJ1-5; D is unresolved. This CDR3 has 14 amino acids. Germline V gene sequence: CDR1 MNHEY, CDR2 SVGAGI. The germline V and J ends were trimmed by 2 bases and 3 bases, with 8 bases remaining between them. CDR3 bases: TGTGCCAGCAGTTACATTGAAACCAATCAGCCCCAGCATTTT. Translated: CASSYIETNQPQHF.

The rearrangement uses TRBV6-1 and TRBJ1-5; D gene ambiguous. The germline CDR1 and CDR2 sequences are MNHNS and SASEGT. The CDR3 loop spans 14 amino acids. Trimming took 8 bases from V and 0 from J, leaving 11 bases between them. DNA of the CDR3: TGTGCCAGCGGCCTCGATAATAGCAATCAGCCCCAGCATTTT. Residues: CASGLDNSNQPQHF.

The chain has TRBV6-2 or TRBV6-3 and TRBJ2-5, with 7 nucleotides matching TRBD1. The CDR3 has 15 amino acids. J lost 0 bases, V lost 5 bases, and 6 bases had no gene match. CDR1 is MNHEY, CDR2 SVGEGT, per germline. The CDR3 protein is CASSRGQTDQETQYF. CDR3 DNA: TGTGCCAGCAGTAGGGGACAGACAGACCAAGAGACCCAGTACTTC.

The chain joins TRBV12-3 or TRBV12-4 to TRBJ2-2, with D unresolved. This CDR3 is 13 amino acids long. The ends were cut back, 7 bases at V and 3 bases at J, with 9 bases in the middle. The CDR3 loop is CASTLGYTGELFF. CDR3 bases: TGTGCCAGCACCCTCGGGTACACCGGGGAGCTGTTTTTT.

There are many counts of this clonotype. The V call is TRBV7-8, the J call TRBJ2-5; 8 bases fit TRBD1. The germline gives CDR1 SGHVS, CDR2 FQNEAQ. This CDR3 contains 17 residues. The V and J ends lost 5 bases and 2 bases, in that order; junction bases with no gene match: 13. CDR3 sequence reads: CASSLRDRNVGQETQYF. CDR3 nucleotides: TGTGCCAGCAGCCTCCGGGACAGGAACGTTGGGCAAGAGACCCAGTACTTC.

V is TRBV27 and J is TRBJ2-5; D is possibly TRBD2 (7 bases). The V and J ends lost 2 bases and 4 bases respectively, with 11 bases between them. The CDR3 length is 14 residues. The germline gives CDR1 MNHEY, CDR2 SMNVEV (reference sequence). The CDR3 is CASSLRGARETQYF. The CDR3 DNA sequence: TGTGCCAGCAGTTTACGGGGGGCGCGAGAGACCCAGTACTTC.

This clonotype has ten or more counts. The chain employs TRBV4-3 and TRBJ1-6; 10 positions match TRBD1. This CDR3 has 15 amino acids. After removal of 0 bases from V and 11 bases from J, the junction contained 4 bases not matched to a gene. Germline V gene sequence: CDR1 LGHNA, CDR2 YSLEER. In DNA form, the CDR3 reads TGCGCCAGCAGCCAAGATTTGGGACAGGGGCCACCCCTCCACTTT. This translates into CASSQDLGQGPPLHF.

The table lists this clonotype with many counts. This chain links TRBV4-1 with TRBJ2-7, with 9 bases identical to TRBD2. CDR1 MGHRA and CDR2 YSYEKL come from the germline V gene. The V and J ends lost 7 bases and 2 bases, in that order; junction bases with no gene match: 6. The CDR3 is made up of 14 amino acids. The CDR3 DNA follows: TGCGCCAGCATGACCGGGACTAGCACCTACGAGCAGTACTTC. Residues: CASMTGTSTYEQYF.

This chain links TRBV6-1 with TRBJ2-7; no reliable D call. V gave up 3 bases and J gave up 6 bases, with 3 bases separating them. From germline, CDR1 is MNHNS and CDR2 SASEGT. The CDR3 contains 10 residues. The CDR3 DNA reads as TGTGCCAGCAGTGAGGTCGAGCAGTACTTC. Encoded protein: CASSEVEQYF.

The genes are TRBV20-1 and TRBJ2-7; D uncertain. Trimming pared 0 bases from V and 2 bases from J, leaving 8 bases between. The CDR3 extends over 13 amino acids. From germline, CDR1 is DFQATT and CDR2 SNEGSKA (reference sequence). DNA for the CDR3: TGCAGTGCTAGAGATTCTTATACCTACGAGCAGTACTTC. This sequence encodes CSARDSYTYEQYF.

This clonotype occurred many times. The chain combines TRBV20-1 with TRBJ1-2, with D unresolved. The V end lost 3 bases, the J end lost 3 bases, and 11 bases lay between the germline ends. The CDR3 is 13 residues long. Germline lookup yields CDR1 DFQATT and CDR2 SNEGSKA (reference sequence). The CDR3 sequence is CSASRRKDYGYTF. DNA of the CDR3: TGCAGTGCTAGTAGGCGAAAGGACTATGGCTACACCTTC.

This clonotype was counted at least ten times. V and J are TRBV5-1 and TRBJ2-7; a weak D match, TRBD1 (6 bases). Germline V CDR1 and CDR2: SGHRS, YFSETQ. Trimming removed 7 bases at V and 5 bases at J, with 19 bases between. The length of the CDR3 is 14 residues. Here the CDR3 DNA reads TGCGCCAGCCGTATTCTTACAGGGCTAGACGAGCAGTACTTC. Translated: CASRILTGLDEQYF.

The genes are TRBV12-3 or TRBV12-4 and TRBJ2-7; 9 bases map to TRBD1. The CDR3 has 17 amino acids. V gave up 2 bases and J gave up 4 bases; unmatched junction bases: 12. The CDR3 sequence: CASSLKGGDRVKYEQYF. For the CDR3, the DNA is TGTGCCAGCAGTTTAAAAGGAGGGGACAGGGTCAAATACGAGCAGTACTTC.

V is TRBV6-2 or TRBV6-3 and J is TRBJ2-7, with 7 bases matching TRBD2. Looked up from germline, CDR1 is MNHEY and CDR2 is SVGEGT. This CDR3 has 14 residues. The junction had 12 bases not matched to a gene; V was cut back by 6 bases and J by 7 bases. In DNA form, the CDR3 reads TGTGCCAGCAGCTATCTCGTGACTAGCCGGGAGCAGTACTTC. It codes for CASSYLVTSREQYF.

This clonotype has only a few counts. The rearrangement links TRBV20-1 to TRBJ1-5; D gene unclear. This CDR3 spans 15 amino acids. Trimming took 3 bases from V and 1 from J, leaving 13 bases between them. CDR1 is DFQATT, CDR2 SNEGSKA, per germline (reference sequence). The CDR3 loop is CSAREGGASNQPQHF. The CDR3 bases are TGCAGTGCTAGGGAGGGCGGCGCCAGCAATCAGCCCCAGCATTTT.

This clonotype has at least ten counts. This chain links TRBV5-7 with TRBJ2-7; 10 bases are shared with TRBD1. TRBV5-7 has ORF status, its function being uncertain. CDR3 length equals 17 residues. V trimming: 4 bases; J trimming: 5 bases; junction bases outside the gene matches: 15. DNA for the CDR3: TGTGCCAGCAGCCCCCGAACCGGGACAGGGGTGTTCCACGAGCAGTACTTC. Its translation: CASSPRTGTGVFHEQYF.

This clonotype was detected many times. This chain connects TRBV19 to TRBJ1-2; 7 bases align to TRBD1. Germline CDR1 and CDR2: LNHDA and SQIVND (reference sequence). The CDR3 is 15 residues long. Trimming removed 6 bases from V and 3 bases from J; junction bases left unmatched: 10. The CDR3 bases are TGTGCCAGTAGCCAAGGACAGGACCGGCACTATGGCTACACCTTC. The encoded protein is CASSQGQDRHYGYTF.

The chain carries TRBV6-2 or TRBV6-3 and TRBJ2-7; weak D call: TRBD2 (6 bases). This CDR3 contains 15 residues. Trimming took off 2 bases at V and 2 bases at J, with 13 bases between the two ends. Germline V gives CDR1 MNHEY, CDR2 SVGEGT. CDR3 region: CASSYGRESAYEQYF. The CDR3 DNA is TGTGCCAGCAGTTACGGACGGGAGAGTGCCTACGAGCAGTACTTC.

The rearrangement uses TRBV6-2 or TRBV6-3 and TRBJ1-1; the match to TRBD1 covers 9 bases. The V gene's germline CDR1 is MNHEY and CDR2 SVGEGT. The ends lost 6 bases at V and 5 bases at J; junction bases unmatched: 13. The CDR3 runs 16 residues. For the CDR3, the DNA is TGTGCCAGCAGCTATACCTTACAGGGGGCGGAAACTGAAGCTTTCTTT. Translation: CASSYTLQGAETEAFF.